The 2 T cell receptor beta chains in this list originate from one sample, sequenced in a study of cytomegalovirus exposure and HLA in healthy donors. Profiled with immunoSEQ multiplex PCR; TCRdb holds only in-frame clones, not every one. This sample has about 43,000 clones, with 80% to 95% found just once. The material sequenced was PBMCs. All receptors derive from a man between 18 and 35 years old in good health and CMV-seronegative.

As DNA, the CDR3 is TGTGCCAGCAGCGTAGCGGCTAGCGGGAGGGCCGGGGAGCTGTTTTTT. Encoded protein: CASSVAASGRAGELFF. This chain connects TRBV9 to TRBJ2-2; 12 bases fit TRBD2. With 0 bases clipped from V and 6 bases from J, the junction kept 3 bases outside the gene matches. CDR1 and CDR2 from the germline V gene are SGDLS and YYNGEE. The CDR3 is 16 amino acids.

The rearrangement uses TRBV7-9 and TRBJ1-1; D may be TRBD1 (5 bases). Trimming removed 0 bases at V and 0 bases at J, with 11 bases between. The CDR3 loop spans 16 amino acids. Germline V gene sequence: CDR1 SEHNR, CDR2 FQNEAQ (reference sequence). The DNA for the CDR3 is TGTGCCAGCAGCTTAGCGCGCGGGGACTTGAACACTGAAGCTTTCTTT. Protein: CASSLARGDLNTEAFF.